These T cell receptor beta chains were read from a single sample in a study of T cell responses to AZD1222 COVID-19 vaccine. Clones were sequenced by immunoSEQ multiplex PCR, and TCRdb holds only the in-frame ones, with some missing. The sample contains about 150,000 clones, 93% of which appear only once. The sequencing here drew on peripheral blood, taken on day 0 of AZD1222 vaccination. All receptors come from an adult in good health. The CDR3 runs from the conserved cysteine through the conserved F or W. The D gene is left open where the match is weak. Rows give clone size only sometimes, using once, few, many, or a class for an expanded clone.

v_gene: TRBV19
d_gene: TRBD1
abundance: once
j_gene: TRBJ2-4
CDR3nt: TGTGCCAGTAGTAAACTTCAGGGGGCGGAAAACATTCAGTACTTC
CDR3aa: CASSKLQGAENIQYF

v_gene: TRBV19
d_gene: -
abundance: -
j_gene: TRBJ1-6
CDR3nt: TGTGCCAGTGCGTCAAGTGACTCCTATAATTCACCCCTCCACTTT
CDR3aa: CASASSDSYNSPLHF

v_gene: TRBV3-1/TRBV3-2
d_gene: -
abundance: -
j_gene: TRBJ1-2
CDR3nt: TGTGCCAGCAGCGGGGACAACTATGGCTACACCTTC
CDR3aa: CASSGDNYGYTF

v_gene: TRBV7-2
d_gene: -
abundance: -
j_gene: TRBJ2-1
CDR3nt: TGTGCCAGCAGCTCGAGCGGACTCTACAATGAGCAGTTCTTC
CDR3aa: CASSSSGLYNEQFF

v_gene: TRBV19
d_gene: -
abundance: -
j_gene: TRBJ2-3
CDR3nt: TGTGCCAGTAGCTCGCTGCCCGGTGCCCGCCCAGATACGCAGTATTTT
CDR3aa: CASSSLPGARPDTQYF

v_gene: TRBV15
d_gene: -
abundance: -
j_gene: TRBJ1-1
CDR3nt: TGTGCCACCAGCCTAACAGGGTTCACTGAAGCTTTCTTT
CDR3aa: CATSLTGFTEAFF

v_gene: TRBV5-1
d_gene: -
abundance: -
j_gene: TRBJ2-3
CDR3nt: TGCGCCAGCAGCTTTAGTGGGCCCTTAGATACGCAGTATTTT
CDR3aa: CASSFSGPLDTQYF

v_gene: TRBV12-3/TRBV12-4
d_gene: TRBD1
abundance: -
j_gene: TRBJ1-2
CDR3nt: TGTGCCAGCAGGGACAGGGAGGGCTACACCTTC
CDR3aa: CASRDREGYTF

v_gene: TRBV9
d_gene: -
abundance: -
j_gene: TRBJ1-1
CDR3nt: TGTGCCAGCAGCGGGGGATTGAACACTGAAGCTTTCTTT
CDR3aa: CASSGGLNTEAFF

v_gene: TRBV19
d_gene: TRBD1
abundance: -
j_gene: TRBJ1-4
CDR3nt: TGTGCCAGTAGCAAACAGGGGGAATGGGAAAAACTGTTTTTT
CDR3aa: CASSKQGEWEKLFF

v_gene: TRBV7-3
d_gene: -
abundance: -
j_gene: TRBJ2-1
CDR3nt: TGTGCCAGCAGCTTAACTTTGGCTCTTTCCTACAATGAGCAGTTCTTC
CDR3aa: CASSLTLALSYNEQFF

v_gene: TRBV4-1
d_gene: TRBD2
abundance: -
j_gene: TRBJ2-7
CDR3nt: TGCGCCAGCAGCCGGACGGGAGGGGCGGGGGAGCAGTACTTC
CDR3aa: CASSRTGGAGEQYF

v_gene: TRBV7-9
d_gene: TRBD2
abundance: -
j_gene: TRBJ2-7
CDR3nt: TGTGCCAGCAGCCACACCAGACTAGCGGGAGCTTTAGAGCAGTACTTC
CDR3aa: CASSHTRLAGALEQYF

v_gene: TRBV30
d_gene: TRBD2
abundance: -
j_gene: TRBJ2-1
CDR3nt: TGTGCCTGGACTAGCGGGAGCTTAAATGAGCAGTTCTTC
CDR3aa: CAWTSGSLNEQFF

v_gene: TRBV2
d_gene: TRBD2
abundance: -
j_gene: TRBJ2-3
CDR3nt: TGTGCCAGCAATTCGGGGACTAGCGGGAGAGGGACAGATACGCAGTATTTT
CDR3aa: CASNSGTSGRGTDTQYF

v_gene: TRBV6-5
d_gene: -
abundance: -
j_gene: TRBJ2-7
CDR3nt: TGTGCCAGCAGTTACTCGAGTAAATACGAGCAGTACTTC
CDR3aa: CASSYSSKYEQYF

v_gene: TRBV5-4
d_gene: TRBD2
abundance: once
j_gene: TRBJ2-3
CDR3nt: TGTGCCAGCAGCTTGGGACTAGCGGGGGCCACAGATACGCAGTATTTT
CDR3aa: CASSLGLAGATDTQYF

v_gene: TRBV5-6
d_gene: -
abundance: -
j_gene: TRBJ1-5
CDR3nt: TGTGCCAGCAGCTTGGGACTCAATCAGCCCCAGCATTTT
CDR3aa: CASSLGLNQPQHF

v_gene: TRBV24-1
d_gene: -
abundance: -
j_gene: TRBJ2-7
CDR3nt: TGTGCCACCAGTGCTCCAATGGACATAGCTCCCTACGAGCAGTACTTC
CDR3aa: CATSAPMDIAPYEQYF

v_gene: TRBV25-1
d_gene: TRBD1
abundance: -
j_gene: TRBJ2-2
CDR3nt: TGTGCCAGCAGTGAACCGACAGGGGCGAACACCGGGGAGCTGTTTTTT
CDR3aa: CASSEPTGANTGELFF

v_gene: TRBV3-1/TRBV3-2
d_gene: TRBD1
abundance: -
j_gene: TRBJ1-6
CDR3nt: TGTGCCAGCAGCCAACGGGACAGGGCTTCACCCCTCCACTTT
CDR3aa: CASSQRDRASPLHF

v_gene: TRBV27
d_gene: -
abundance: -
j_gene: TRBJ1-6
CDR3nt: TGTGCCAGCAGCCTCAGCGGGACGGCTTTTAATTCACCCCTCCACTTT
CDR3aa: CASSLSGTAFNSPLHF

v_gene: TRBV7-9
d_gene: -
abundance: -
j_gene: TRBJ1-3
CDR3nt: TGTGCCGTGGGGATGGGGAGCTCTGGAAACACCATATATTTT
CDR3aa: CAVGMGSSGNTIYF

v_gene: TRBV6-5
d_gene: TRBD1
abundance: -
j_gene: TRBJ1-1
CDR3nt: TGTGCCAGCAGTTACTCGGGACAGTACACTGAAGCTTTCTTT
CDR3aa: CASSYSGQYTEAFF

v_gene: TRBV12-5
d_gene: -
abundance: -
j_gene: TRBJ1-1
CDR3nt: TGTGCTAGTGGTTTAAACGAGGACACTGAAGCTTTCTTT
CDR3aa: CASGLNEDTEAFF

v_gene: TRBV5-1
d_gene: -
abundance: once
j_gene: TRBJ1-2
CDR3nt: TGCGCCAGCAGCTTGGAAGTTGGGGACAACTATGGCTACACCTTC
CDR3aa: CASSLEVGDNYGYTF

v_gene: TRBV10-3
d_gene: TRBD1
abundance: -
j_gene: TRBJ2-7
CDR3nt: TGTGCCATCAGCCGGGACAGGGATTCCTACGAGCAGTACTTC
CDR3aa: CAISRDRDSYEQYF

v_gene: TRBV3-1/TRBV3-2
d_gene: TRBD2
abundance: -
j_gene: TRBJ2-7
CDR3nt: TGTGCCAGCAGCCAGGAGGGACTACCTTACGAGCAGTACTTC
CDR3aa: CASSQEGLPYEQYF

v_gene: TRBV24-1
d_gene: -
abundance: few
j_gene: TRBJ2-5
CDR3nt: TGTGCCACCAGTCTCGGGACACCCCAAGAGACCCAGTACTTC
CDR3aa: CATSLGTPQETQYF

v_gene: TRBV3-1/TRBV3-2
d_gene: -
abundance: -
j_gene: TRBJ2-3
CDR3nt: TGTGCCAGCAGCCAAGATCCGGCGGGAACCACAGATACGCAGTATTTT
CDR3aa: CASSQDPAGTTDTQYF

v_gene: TRBV27
d_gene: TRBD1
abundance: -
j_gene: TRBJ2-7
CDR3nt: TGTGCCAGCAGTTTAGGGACAGGGGTCGGGGAGCAGTACTTC
CDR3aa: CASSLGTGVGEQYF

v_gene: TRBV6-5
d_gene: TRBD1
abundance: -
j_gene: TRBJ1-6
CDR3nt: TGTGCCAGCAGTTACGACAGGGCGAATTCACCCCTCCACTTT
CDR3aa: CASSYDRANSPLHF

v_gene: TRBV3-1/TRBV3-2
d_gene: -
abundance: -
j_gene: TRBJ1-2
CDR3nt: TGTGCCAGCAGTCTTGAATGGGGGGCGGGTGGCTACACCTTC
CDR3aa: CASSLEWGAGGYTF

v_gene: TRBV7-8
d_gene: TRBD1
abundance: -
j_gene: TRBJ1-2
CDR3nt: TGTGCCAGCAGCTACCACAGGGGTGGCTACACCTTC
CDR3aa: CASSYHRGGYTF

v_gene: TRBV11-2
d_gene: -
abundance: -
j_gene: TRBJ2-7
CDR3nt: TGTGCCAGCAGCTTAACCCCGGAACACGAGCAGTACTTC
CDR3aa: CASSLTPEHEQYF

v_gene: TRBV4-1
d_gene: -
abundance: -
j_gene: TRBJ1-5
CDR3nt: TGCGCCAGCAGCCAACCCGGTTTAGGGGGGAGGCATTTT
CDR3aa: CASSQPGLGGRHF

v_gene: TRBV18
d_gene: TRBD2
abundance: -
j_gene: TRBJ2-5
CDR3nt: TGTGCCAGCTCACCACCGGGACTAGCGGGGAAAAAAGAGACCCAGTACTTC
CDR3aa: CASSPPGLAGKKETQYF

v_gene: TRBV3-1/TRBV3-2
d_gene: TRBD1
abundance: once
j_gene: TRBJ2-5
CDR3nt: TGTGCCAGCAGGGTACAGGGGGCCGGGGAGACCCAGTACTTC
CDR3aa: CASRVQGAGETQYF

v_gene: TRBV6-5
d_gene: -
abundance: -
j_gene: TRBJ1-5
CDR3nt: TGTGCCAGCAGAGACAGGAAACTTAGCAATCAGCCCCAGCATTTT
CDR3aa: CASRDRKLSNQPQHF

v_gene: TRBV10-3
d_gene: TRBD2
abundance: -
j_gene: TRBJ2-7
CDR3nt: TGTGCCATCAGTGAGTCTAGCGGGAGGGAATCTGAGCAGTACTTC
CDR3aa: CAISESSGRESEQYF

v_gene: TRBV12-3/TRBV12-4
d_gene: -
abundance: -
j_gene: TRBJ2-3
CDR3nt: TGTGCCAGCAGTTTAGCGGGAGCAGATACGCAGTATTTT
CDR3aa: CASSLAGADTQYF

v_gene: TRBV30
d_gene: TRBD1
abundance: -
j_gene: TRBJ1-2
CDR3nt: TGTGCCTGGATTAACAGGGGGCAAGGCTACACCTTC
CDR3aa: CAWINRGQGYTF

v_gene: TRBV25-1
d_gene: -
abundance: -
j_gene: TRBJ1-1
CDR3nt: TGTGCCAGCAGTTTAACACAGGGAATCACTGAAGCTTTCTTT
CDR3aa: CASSLTQGITEAFF

v_gene: TRBV19
d_gene: -
abundance: -
j_gene: TRBJ1-5
CDR3nt: TGTGCCAGTAGTATCTCTAGGGACGTAAATCAGCCCCAGCATTTT
CDR3aa: CASSISRDVNQPQHF

v_gene: TRBV9
d_gene: TRBD1
abundance: -
j_gene: TRBJ2-5
CDR3nt: TGTGCCAGCAGCCCGGGACAGGGGGCTGGAGAGACCCAGTACTTC
CDR3aa: CASSPGQGAGETQYF

v_gene: TRBV5-4
d_gene: TRBD2
abundance: -
j_gene: TRBJ2-4
CDR3nt: TGTGCCAGCAGCGCTCCAGCGGGAGGTGGCAAAAACATTCAGTACTTC
CDR3aa: CASSAPAGGGKNIQYF

v_gene: TRBV20-1
d_gene: -
abundance: -
j_gene: TRBJ2-7
CDR3nt: TGCAGTGCTAGTAGCGGCCGAGCCTACGAGCAGTACTTC
CDR3aa: CSASSGRAYEQYF